These 22 T cell receptor beta chains originate from one sample sequenced in a study of cytomegalovirus exposure and HLA in healthy donors. PCR employed 60 Vbeta and 13 Jbeta primers. Assay: immunoSEQ multiplex PCR; the TCRdb copy retains only in-frame clones and omits some. The data hold 120,000 or so clones, with roughly 80% observed a single time. The specimen sequenced was PBMCs. These receptor sequences come from a man between 18 and 29 years old in good health and CMV-seronegative.

The rearrangement joins TRBV15 to TRBJ2-1; TRBD2 might be the D (7 bases). Germline values: CDR1 LNHNV, CDR2 YYDKDF (reference sequence). CDR3 length: 15 amino acids. V shed 5 bases and J shed 4 bases, with 15 bases lying between them. The CDR3 is CATSSERGGYNEQFF. For the CDR3, the DNA is TGTGCCACCAGCTCTGAGAGGGGGGGATACAATGAGCAGTTCTTC.

V is TRBV6-5 and J is TRBJ1-1; TRBD1 agrees at 7 bases. Germline loops: CDR1 MNHEY, CDR2 SVGAGI. V lost 4 bases and J lost 8; bases outside the gene matches: 10. This CDR3 is 14 amino acids long. CDR3 in amino acids: CASSSGTDYREAFF. DNA of the CDR3: TGTGCCAGCAGTTCCGGGACAGACTACCGAGAAGCTTTCTTT.

V gene TRBV5-1 combines with J gene TRBJ2-2, with TRBD2 matching over 9 bases. The CDR3 extends over 15 amino acids. The germline CDR1 and CDR2 sequences are SGHRS and YFSETQ. J lost 4 bases, V lost 4 bases, and 5 bases had no gene match. CDR3 coding DNA: TGCGCCAGCAGCCCGTCGGGACTAGCCACCGGGGAGCTGTTTTTT. Its protein is CASSPSGLATGELFF.

This clone was observed a single time. The chain joins TRBV9 to TRBJ1-1; TRBD1 matches 9 bases. J gave up 4 bases and V 2 bases, and 9 bases lay outside the gene matches. The germline V gene encodes CDR1 SGDLS and CDR2 YYNGEE. CDR3 size: 16 residues. The CDR3 here is CASSVLTGGAGTEAFF. CDR3 sequence (DNA): TGTGCCAGCAGCGTCTTAACAGGGGGCGCCGGCACTGAAGCTTTCTTT.

The V gene is TRBV27, the J gene TRBJ2-7; TRBD1 matches at 7 bases. With 6 bases clipped from V and 0 bases from J, the junction kept 5 bases outside the gene matches. Germline CDR1 MNHEY, CDR2 SMNVEV (reference sequence). CDR3 length equals 14 residues. This CDR3 is CASSRGIDSYEQYF. The CDR3 bases are TGTGCCAGCAGCAGGGGGATTGACTCCTACGAGCAGTACTTC.

The chain combines TRBV7-9 with TRBJ2-1, with 7 bases identical to TRBD1. The CDR3 contains 15 residues. Germline CDR1 and CDR2: SEHNR and FQNEAQ (reference sequence). Trimming took 5 bases from V and 6 from J; bases not matched to a gene: 10. The chain's CDR3 is CASSGNRGSTNEQFF. The CDR3 nucleotides are TGTGCCAGCAGCGGAAACAGGGGCAGCACCAATGAGCAGTTCTTC.

The rearrangement uses TRBV19 and TRBJ2-2, with TRBD1 matching over 10 bases. V lost 5 bases and J lost 4; bases outside the gene matches: 13. CDR3 length: 18 residues. Germline CDR1 is LNHDA and CDR2 is SQIVND (reference sequence). This chain's CDR3 is CASSGDRGSKISTGELFF. For the CDR3, the DNA is TGTGCCAGTAGTGGGGACAGGGGATCAAAGATTTCCACCGGGGAGCTGTTTTTT.

The chain recombines TRBV19 with TRBJ2-1, with D uncertain. The CDR3 consists of 14 residues. Trimming removed 3 bases at V and 1 base at J, with 7 bases between. CDR1 is LNHDA, CDR2 SQIVND, per germline (reference sequence). The CDR3 reads CASSIQASYNEQFF. The CDR3, as DNA: TGTGCCAGTAGTATCCAGGCGTCCTACAATGAGCAGTTCTTC.

This clone was recorded only once. The rearrangement uses TRBV19 and TRBJ2-3; TRBD1 aligns across 11 bases. V trimming: 4 bases; J trimming: 0 bases; junction bases outside the gene matches: 6. The germline V gene encodes CDR1 LNHDA and CDR2 SQIVND (reference sequence). The CDR3 contains 17 residues. The CDR3 protein is CASSRGTGGISTDTQYF. CDR3 DNA sequence: TGTGCCAGTAGTAGAGGGACAGGGGGAATAAGCACAGATACGCAGTATTTT.

The chain has TRBV29-1 and TRBJ2-2; TRBD2 matches 13 bases. The CDR3 is 19 residues long. The ends lost 1 base at V and 1 base at J; junction bases unmatched: 9. Germline V lookup: CDR1 SQVTM, CDR2 ANQGSEA. CDR3: CSVEVALAGGRENTGELFF. The CDR3, as DNA: TGCAGCGTTGAAGTCGCACTAGCGGGGGGGCGAGAGAACACCGGGGAGCTGTTTTTT.

This chain uses TRBV6-1 with TRBJ1-5; TRBD1 is a possible D gene (6 bases). V lost 6 bases and J 1 base, leaving 13 bases between the germline ends. Germline CDR1 MNHNS, CDR2 SASEGT. The CDR3 extends over 15 amino acids. This CDR3 is CASRRQVESNQPQHF. DNA for the CDR3: TGTGCCAGCAGGCGACAGGTGGAAAGCAATCAGCCCCAGCATTTT.

The V gene is TRBV19, the J gene TRBJ1-6; weak D call: TRBD1 (5 bases). Trimming stripped 8 bases from V and 0 bases from J, with 14 bases between. The CDR3 has 16 amino acids. The germline V gene has CDR1 LNHDA and CDR2 SQIVND (reference sequence). CDR3 sequence reads: CASSDNLSSYNSPLHF. The DNA of the CDR3 is TGTGCCAGTTCGGACAACCTGAGCTCCTATAATTCACCCCTCCACTTT.

The chain links TRBV28 to TRBJ2-7, with TRBD1 matching 9 bases. V dropped 4 bases and J dropped 3; count of bases not matched to a gene: 16. CDR1 is MDHEN, CDR2 SYDVKM, per germline. The CDR3 runs to 18 residues. Here the CDR3 reads CASSSTLGQGGFSYEQYF. The CDR3 nucleotides are TGTGCCAGCAGTTCAACATTGGGACAGGGAGGTTTCAGCTACGAGCAGTACTTC.

This chain connects TRBV29-1 to TRBJ2-7; the D gene is possibly TRBD1 (5 bases). This CDR3 has 12 residues. V gave up 6 bases and J gave up 2 bases, with 11 bases separating them. Germline V gene lookup returns CDR1 SQVTM and CDR2 ANQGSEA. The CDR3 protein is CSVMTETYEQYF. CDR3 nucleotides: TGCAGCGTCATGACAGAAACCTACGAGCAGTACTTC.

This clone was detected only a few times. The rearrangement uses TRBV6-1 and TRBJ2-2, with D maybe TRBD1 (6 bases). V was cut by 4 bases and J by 4 bases, with 10 bases left in between. The germline V gene encodes CDR1 MNHNS and CDR2 SASEGT. This CDR3 has 14 residues. Here the CDR3 reads CASSALGGTGELFF. The CDR3 DNA reads as TGTGCCAGCAGTGCTTTAGGGGGCACCGGGGAGCTGTTTTTT.

A remark on this clone: The sample holds other DNA sequences that translate to the same CDR3. This sequence joins TRBV13 and TRBJ2-5; D is ambiguous. The germline V and J ends were trimmed by 0 bases and 5 bases, with 7 bases remaining between them. Germline CDR1 is PRHDT and CDR2 is FYEKMQ (reference sequence). The CDR3 runs to 13 residues. Here the CDR3 DNA reads TGTGCCAGCAGCTTAGGGCGGTCCGAGACCCAGTACTTC. Its translation is CASSLGRSETQYF.

The chain uses TRBV7-9 and TRBJ2-7; 9 positions agree with TRBD1. The CDR3 contains 13 residues. Germline lookup yields CDR1 SEHNR and CDR2 FQNEAQ (reference sequence). Trimming took 10 bases from V and 1 from J; bases not matched to a gene: 5. CDR3 residues: CATGTGFSYEQYF. Written as DNA, the CDR3 is TGTGCCACCGGGACAGGGTTTTCCTACGAGCAGTACTTC.

Turning to this clone: Additional DNA sequences in this sample encode the identical CDR3. V and J are TRBV27 and TRBJ2-7; 9 nucleotides line up with TRBD2. J was trimmed by 4 bases and V by 2 bases; bases with no gene match: 6. The germline gives CDR1 MNHEY, CDR2 SMNVEV (reference sequence). The CDR3 sequence is 15 residues long. The CDR3 loop is CASSLRGGGAYEQYF. In nucleotides, the CDR3 is TGTGCCAGCAGTTTAAGGGGCGGGGGGGCTTACGAGCAGTACTTC.

The chain links TRBV5-1 to TRBJ2-2; the D gene is possibly TRBD1 (6 bases). Germline V gene lookup returns CDR1 SGHRS and CDR2 YFSETQ. The V gene lost 4 bases and the J gene lost 7 bases, with 14 bases spanning the gap. The CDR3 contains 14 residues. The CDR3 nucleotides are TGCGCCAGCAGCAAGGGGGAGATCGGCGGGGAGCTGTTTTTT. The encoded protein is CASSKGEIGGELFF. Full variable domain (missing parts from reference TRBV5-1 and TRBJ2-2): KAGVTQTPRYLIKTRGQQVTLSCSPISGHRSVSWYQQTPGQGLQFLFEYFSETQRNKGNFPGRFSGRQFSNSRSEMNVSTLELGDSALYLCASSKGEIGGELFFGEGSRLTVL.

The rearrangement uses TRBV5-1 and TRBJ2-1; D remains unclear. Germline V gene data show CDR1 as SGHRS and CDR2 as YFSETQ. V was clipped by 1 base and J by 4 bases, with 12 bases between them. The CDR3 is 15 amino acids. The CDR3 sequence is CASSLSQRAYNEQFF. CDR3 in DNA: TGCGCCAGCAGCTTGAGCCAGCGAGCATACAATGAGCAGTTCTTC.

V gene TRBV5-5 combines with J gene TRBJ1-5; 8 bases agree with TRBD1. The J segment lost 6 bases and the V segment lost 1 base, leaving 6 bases of the junction unmatched. Germline assignment: CDR1 SGHKS and CDR2 YYEKEE (reference sequence). This CDR3 region has 15 residues. CDR3 region: CASSLTDRGGQPQHF. In nucleotides, the CDR3 is TGTGCCAGCAGCTTGACAGACAGGGGAGGTCAGCCCCAGCATTTT. Filled out from reference TRBV5-5 and TRBJ1-5, the complete variable domain reads DAGVTQSPTHLIKTRGQQVTLRCSPISGHKSVSWYQQVLGQGPQFIFQYYEKEERGRGNFPDRFSARQFPNYSSELNVNALLLGDSALYLCASSLTDRGGQPQHFGDGTRLSIL.

V and J are TRBV7-3 and TRBJ2-1, with TRBD2 as a possible D gene (5 bases). The CDR3 consists of 15 residues. CDR1 is SGHTA and CDR2 is FQGTGA in the germline V gene. Trimming removed 5 bases at V and 6 bases at J, with 17 bases between. For the CDR3, the DNA is TGTGCCAGCAGCGTGAACTCACTAGTCCCCAATGAGCAGTTCTTC. It yields the protein CASSVNSLVPNEQFF.